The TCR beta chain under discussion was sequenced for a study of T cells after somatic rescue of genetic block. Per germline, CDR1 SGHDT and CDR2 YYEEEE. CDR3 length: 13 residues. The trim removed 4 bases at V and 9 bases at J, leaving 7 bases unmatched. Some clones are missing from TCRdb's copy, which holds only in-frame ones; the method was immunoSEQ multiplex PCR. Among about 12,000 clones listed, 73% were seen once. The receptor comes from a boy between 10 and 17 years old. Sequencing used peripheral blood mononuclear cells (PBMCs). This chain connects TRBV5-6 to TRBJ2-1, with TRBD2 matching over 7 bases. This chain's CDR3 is CASSGRAWSEQFF. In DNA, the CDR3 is TGTGCCAGCAGCGGGAGGGCCTGGAGTGAGCAGTTCTTC.